What follows describes a single TCR beta chain. Its cognate antigen has yet to be identified. No much larger clone is present one base from it, and per-base qualities are unavailable. Library construction relied on PCR. Instrument used: Illumina HiSeq 2500. To reduce PCR and sequencing biases, unique molecular identifiers were incorporated into the TCR beta cDNA libraries. Per 1 to 10 million input T cells, 500,000 or so cDNA molecules were obtained, such that each molecule approximated one T cell. The patient libraries were prepared and sequenced using the same protocol as the earlier healthy control dataset. Within a given batch, samples were prepared together, multiplexed and sequenced on the same HiSeq lane. In the original analysis: Raw barcoded reads were processed with MIGEC, discarding single-read molecular identifier groups before consensus assembly and CDR3 extraction. Clonotype tables were post-analysed with VDJtools, and diversity was normalized by down-sampling all datasets to the smallest sample size. Repertoire overlap clustering matched CDR3 amino acid but not nucleotide sequences to correct batch-related cross-sample contamination. The raw public reads went through TCRdb reprocessing: fastp at Q25, MiXCR clone calling, in-frame beta chains kept. Under each unique CDR3 protein, matching rows form one entry showing the most common genes and DNA. These V and J calls are TCRdb output, not the study's own analysis. This sample is represented by fewer than 850,000 distinct CDR3 sequences; about 32% of them were singletons. The ten largest clones add up to approximately 0.6% of the sample.

The data originate from a study of post-analysis software for immune sequencing data (dated by TCRdb to between 2014 and 2016). About the study as a whole: The recorded disease courses included relapsing-remitting, secondary progressive and progressive-relapsing multiple sclerosis, and some patients had no subtype annotation. The multiple sclerosis patient repertoires were compared with ten to eleven previously published healthy control repertoires from donors aged 6 to 25 years. A subset of samples was prepared in parallel using single-end sample barcoding, then pooled and co-amplified after Illumina adapter ligation. The paper as a whole reports these results and caveats: Several TRBV segments, including TRBV5-6, TRBV5-1 and TRBV20-1, were significantly more frequent in patients than controls. Direct clustering with F measure revealed strong co-clustering of samples prepared in the same batch, which led to a batch-effect correction. Significantly lower normalized Chao1 diversity was found in multiple sclerosis patients than in controls, suggesting substantial peripheral T-cell clonal expansion. The multiple sclerosis patient group was slightly younger than the control group.

The CDR3 holds 15 amino acids from the cysteine to the phenylalanine. Here the CDR3 DNA is all that survives: 45 bases in frame from base 1. At the junction V is shortened by 3 bases and J by 2 bases; bases outside the gene matches: 4. The germline V gene (reference sequence) supplies CDR1 DFQATT and CDR2 SNEGSKA. To demonstrate the VDJtools post-analysis software, the study profiled TCR beta repertoires from the peripheral blood of about a dozen young patients with multiple sclerosis. The multiple sclerosis patients were children and adolescents between roughly 6 and 16 years of age. This clonotype was obtained from a girl aged 10-17 years with multiple sclerosis. The rearrangement joined TRBV20-1 to TRBJ1-6; the junction holds 7 bases that match TRBD1. The sample consisted of blood. The CDR3 reads CSARQGGPYNSPLHF. The sequence in DNA is TGCAGTGCTAGGCAAGGGGGCCCCTATAATTCACCCCTCCACTTT.